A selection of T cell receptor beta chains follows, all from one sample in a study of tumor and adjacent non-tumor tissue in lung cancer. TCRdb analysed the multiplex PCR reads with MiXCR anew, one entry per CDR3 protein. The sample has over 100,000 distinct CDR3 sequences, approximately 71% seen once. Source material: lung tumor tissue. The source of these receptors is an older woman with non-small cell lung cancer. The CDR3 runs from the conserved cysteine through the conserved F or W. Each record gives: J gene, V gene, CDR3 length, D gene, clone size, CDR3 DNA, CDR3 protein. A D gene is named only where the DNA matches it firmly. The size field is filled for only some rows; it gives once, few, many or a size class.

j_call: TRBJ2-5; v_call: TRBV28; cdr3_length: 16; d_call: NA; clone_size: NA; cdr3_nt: TGTGCCAGTAGTTCCCCCCTGGAAGGGAGCCAAGAGACCCAGTACTTC; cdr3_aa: CASSSPLEGSQETQYF
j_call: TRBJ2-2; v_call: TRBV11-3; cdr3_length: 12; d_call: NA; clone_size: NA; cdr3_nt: TGTGCCAACGCCCGAGGGACCGGTGAGCTGTTTTTT; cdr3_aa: CANARGTGELFF
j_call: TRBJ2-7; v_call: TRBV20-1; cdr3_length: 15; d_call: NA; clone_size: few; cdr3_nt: TGCAGTGCTAGAGTGAGGGGATTGCTAGCCTACGAGCATTACTTC; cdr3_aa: CSARVRGLLAYEHYF
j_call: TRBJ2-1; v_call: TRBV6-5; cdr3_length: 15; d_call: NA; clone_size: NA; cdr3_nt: TGTGCCACCACCGCCCCCCAGGGGGGTCACAATGAGCAATTCTTC; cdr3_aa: CATTAPQGGHNEQFF
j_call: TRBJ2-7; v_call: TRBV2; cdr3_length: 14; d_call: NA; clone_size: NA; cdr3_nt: TGTGCCAGCAGTGAACAGTGGCCGGGCTACGAGCAGTACTTC; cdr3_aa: CASSEQWPGYEQYF
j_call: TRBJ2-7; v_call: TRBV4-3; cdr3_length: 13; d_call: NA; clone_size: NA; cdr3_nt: TGCGTCATCAGCCTGGGGACTGGGGACGAGCAGTACTTC; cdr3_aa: CVISLGTGDEQYF
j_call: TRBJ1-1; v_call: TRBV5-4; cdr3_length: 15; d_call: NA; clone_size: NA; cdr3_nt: TGTGCCAGCAGCTTGGGCGCAGGGCGCTACACTGAAGCTTTCTTT; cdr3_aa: CASSLGAGRYTEAFF
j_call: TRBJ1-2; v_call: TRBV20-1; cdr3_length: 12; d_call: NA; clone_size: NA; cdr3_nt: TGCAGTGCTGAGTGGGGGGACATTTGCTACACCTTC; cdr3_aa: CSAEWGDICYTF
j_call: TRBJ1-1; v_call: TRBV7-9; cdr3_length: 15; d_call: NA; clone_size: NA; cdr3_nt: TGTGTCAGCAGCTTAGGCGGGGCTTGGAACACTGAAGCTTTCTTT; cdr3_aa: CVSSLGGAWNTEAFF
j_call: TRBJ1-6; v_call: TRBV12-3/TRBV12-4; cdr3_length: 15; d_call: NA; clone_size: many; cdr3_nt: TGTGCCAGCAGTCTCGAGAACTCCTATAATTCACCCCTCCACTTT; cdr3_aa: CASSLENSYNSPLHF
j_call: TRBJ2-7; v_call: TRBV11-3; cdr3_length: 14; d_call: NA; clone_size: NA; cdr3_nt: TGTGCCAGCAGCTTAGAAACGGGAACCTACGAGCGGTACTTT; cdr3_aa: CASSLETGTYERYF
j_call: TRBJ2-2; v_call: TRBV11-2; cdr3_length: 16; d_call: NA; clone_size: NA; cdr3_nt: TGTACCAGCAGCTTAGTACTGGCGGCGCACACCGGGGAGCTGTTTTTC; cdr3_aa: CTSSLVLAAHTGELFF
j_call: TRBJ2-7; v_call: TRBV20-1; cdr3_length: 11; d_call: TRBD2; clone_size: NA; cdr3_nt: TGCAGTGCTAGCCCGGGGGGGTGGCAGTATTTC; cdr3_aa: CSASPGGWQYF
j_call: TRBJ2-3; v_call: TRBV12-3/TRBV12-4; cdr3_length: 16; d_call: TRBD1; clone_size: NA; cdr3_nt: TGTGCCAGCAGTTCAACCGGGACAGGGGCAACAGATACGCTTTATTTT; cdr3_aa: CASSSTGTGATDTLYF
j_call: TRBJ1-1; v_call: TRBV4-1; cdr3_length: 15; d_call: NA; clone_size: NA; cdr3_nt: TGCCCTAGCAGCCAAGATTTCGGCAGGGTTACTGAAGCTTTCTTT; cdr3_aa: CPSSQDFGRVTEAFF
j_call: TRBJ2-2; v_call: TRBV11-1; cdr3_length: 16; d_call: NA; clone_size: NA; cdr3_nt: TGTACTAGCAGCGCCTGTACAGGGGTGAACACCGGGGAGCTGTTTTTT; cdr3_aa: CTSSACTGVNTGELFF
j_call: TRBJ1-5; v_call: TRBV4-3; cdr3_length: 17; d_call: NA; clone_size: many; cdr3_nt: TGCGCCAGCAGCCAAGATATACCGGGCTACAGCAATCAGCCCCAGCATTTT; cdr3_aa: CASSQDIPGYSNQPQHF
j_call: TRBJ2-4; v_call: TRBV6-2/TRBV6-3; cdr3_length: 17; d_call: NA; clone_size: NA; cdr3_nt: TGTGCCAGCAGTTACGCATTCCCAGGGATCGCCAAAAACATTCAGTACTTC; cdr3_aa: CASSYAFPGIAKNIQYF
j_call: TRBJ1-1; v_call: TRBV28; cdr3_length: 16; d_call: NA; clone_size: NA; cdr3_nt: TGTGCCAGCAGCTTAGTTACTCCGGGCCTGAACACTGAAGTTTTCTTT; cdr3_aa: CASSLVTPGLNTEVFF
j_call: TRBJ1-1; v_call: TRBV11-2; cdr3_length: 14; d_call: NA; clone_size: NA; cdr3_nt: TGTGCCAGTAGCTTGGGGGTCGCGAAGACTGAAGCTTTCTTT; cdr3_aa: CASSLGVAKTEAFF
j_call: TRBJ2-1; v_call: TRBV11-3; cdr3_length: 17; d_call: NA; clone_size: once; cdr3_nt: TGTGCCAGTAGCCTAGAGTTGACTAACGGGAGTCACAATGAGCAGTTCTTC; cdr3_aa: CASSLELTNGSHNEQFF
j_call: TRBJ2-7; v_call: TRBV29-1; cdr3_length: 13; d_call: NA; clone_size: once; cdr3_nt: TGCAGCGTTGTGGGTAGGGCCACCTACGAGCAGCACTTC; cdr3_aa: CSVVGRATYEQHF
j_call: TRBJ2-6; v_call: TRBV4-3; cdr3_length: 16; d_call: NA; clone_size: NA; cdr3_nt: TGCGCCAGCAGCAGGGGGTTAAGCTCTGGGGCCTGCGTCCTGACTTTC; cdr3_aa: CASSRGLSSGACVLTF
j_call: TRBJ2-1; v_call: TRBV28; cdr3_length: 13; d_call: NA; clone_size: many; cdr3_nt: TGTGCCAGCAGTCTTCCAGACAGACCAGAGCAGTTCTTC; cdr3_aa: CASSLPDRPEQFF
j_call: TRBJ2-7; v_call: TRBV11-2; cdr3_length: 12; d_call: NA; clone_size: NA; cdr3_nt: TGTGCCAGCACCGCGGACCGCTACGACCAGTACTTC; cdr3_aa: CASTADRYDQYF
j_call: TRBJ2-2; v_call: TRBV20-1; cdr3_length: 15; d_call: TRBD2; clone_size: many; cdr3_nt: TGCAGTGCTAGGATCGGGACTAGCGTCACCGGGGAGCTGTTTTTT; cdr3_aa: CSARIGTSVTGELFF
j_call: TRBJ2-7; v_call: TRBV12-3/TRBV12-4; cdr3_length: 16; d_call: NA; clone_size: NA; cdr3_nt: TGTGTCAGCAGCTCCTCAGCCGGACAAGTGCGACACGAGCAGTACTTC; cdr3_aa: CVSSSSAGQVRHEQYF
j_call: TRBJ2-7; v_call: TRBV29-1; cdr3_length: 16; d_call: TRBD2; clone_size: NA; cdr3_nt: TGCAGCCTTGAATTCGCTAGCGGGATGTCTACTGCTGAGCAGTACTTC; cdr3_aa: CSLEFASGMSTAEQYF
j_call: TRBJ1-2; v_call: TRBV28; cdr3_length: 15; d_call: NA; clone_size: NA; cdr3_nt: TGTGCCAGCAGTTTCCCCAGGGCAGGCAGGCATGGCTACACCTTC; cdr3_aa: CASSFPRAGRHGYTF
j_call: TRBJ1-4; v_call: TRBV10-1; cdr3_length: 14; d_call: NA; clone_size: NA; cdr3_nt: TGCGCCAGCAGTGACGGGACAAGGGGAGAAAAACTGTTTTTT; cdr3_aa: CASSDGTRGEKLFF
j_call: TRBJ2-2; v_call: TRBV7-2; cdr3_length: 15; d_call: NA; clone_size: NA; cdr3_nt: TGTGCCAGCAGCTTCCAAGGAGGTCAGGCCGGGGAACTGTTTTTT; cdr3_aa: CASSFQGGQAGELFF
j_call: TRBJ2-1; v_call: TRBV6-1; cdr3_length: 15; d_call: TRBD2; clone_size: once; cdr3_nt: TGTGCCAGGAGCTCTGGACTAGCGAGGAAAAGTGAGCAGTTCTTC; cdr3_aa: CARSSGLARKSEQFF
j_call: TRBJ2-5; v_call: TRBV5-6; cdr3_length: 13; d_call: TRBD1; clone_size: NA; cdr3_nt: TGTGCCAGCGGCTTGAGGACAGGGGAAACCCAGTACTTC; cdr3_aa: CASGLRTGETQYF
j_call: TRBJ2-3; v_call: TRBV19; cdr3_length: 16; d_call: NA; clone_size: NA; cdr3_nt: TGTGCCAGTACTTCCACTCGGACGGCCGGTACAGATACGCAGTATTTT; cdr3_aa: CASTSTRTAGTDTQYF
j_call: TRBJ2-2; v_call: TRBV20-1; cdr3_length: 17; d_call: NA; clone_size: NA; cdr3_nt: TGCAGTGCAAGTGTTACGCAGGGAGCTGTGGTCACCGGGGAGCTACTTTTT; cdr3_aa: CSASVTQGAVVTGELLF
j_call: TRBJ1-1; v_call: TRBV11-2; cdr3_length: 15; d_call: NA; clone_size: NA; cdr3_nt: TGTGCCAGCGGCCCCCGGGGCGTTGGTGACACTGAAGCTTTCTTT; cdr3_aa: CASGPRGVGDTEAFF
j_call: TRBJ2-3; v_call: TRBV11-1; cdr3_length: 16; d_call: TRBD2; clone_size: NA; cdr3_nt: TGTGCCAGCAGACCGGGGACTAGCGGAAACACAGATACGCAGTATTTT; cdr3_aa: CASRPGTSGNTDTQYF
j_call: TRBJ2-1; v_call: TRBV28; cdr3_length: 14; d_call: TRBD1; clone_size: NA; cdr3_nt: TGTACCAGCAGCAAGGGGACAGGGGACGATGAGCAGTTATTC; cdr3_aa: CTSSKGTGDDEQLF
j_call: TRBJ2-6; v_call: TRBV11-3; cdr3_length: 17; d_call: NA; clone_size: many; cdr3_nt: TGTGCCAGCAGCTTAGATCTGACGGGGTTCGGGGCCAACGTCCTGACTTTC; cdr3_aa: CASSLDLTGFGANVLTF
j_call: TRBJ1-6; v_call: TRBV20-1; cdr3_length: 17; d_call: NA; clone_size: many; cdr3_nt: TGCAGTGCTAGAGCTACGTTGCGATCGGGGGAGGGGTCACCCCTCCACTTT; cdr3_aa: CSARATLRSGEGSPLHF
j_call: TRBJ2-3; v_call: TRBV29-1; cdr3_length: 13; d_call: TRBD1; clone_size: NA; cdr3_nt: TGCAGCGTAGACAGGGGATGGACAGATACGCAATATTTT; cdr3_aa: CSVDRGWTDTQYF
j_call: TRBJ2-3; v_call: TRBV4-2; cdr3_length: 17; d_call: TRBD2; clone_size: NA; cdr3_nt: TGTGCCAGCAACCAAGTGGGTGCTAGCGGGGGCACAAATACGCAGTATTTT; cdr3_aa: CASNQVGASGGTNTQYF
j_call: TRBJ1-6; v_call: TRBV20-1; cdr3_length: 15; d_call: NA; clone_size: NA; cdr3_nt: TGCAGTGCTCGGTCACGGGACATAGAAAATTCATCCCTCCACTTT; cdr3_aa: CSARSRDIENSSLHF
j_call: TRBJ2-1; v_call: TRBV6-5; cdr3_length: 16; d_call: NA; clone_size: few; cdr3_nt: TGTGCCAGCAATTTTGGGGCCCCTGACAGGCCTAATGAGCAGTTCTTC; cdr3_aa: CASNFGAPDRPNEQFF
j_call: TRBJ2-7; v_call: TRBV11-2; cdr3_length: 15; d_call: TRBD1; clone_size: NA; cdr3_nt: TGTGCCAGCAGACGCGACAGGGGGCGATCCAACGAGCAGTACTTC; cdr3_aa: CASRRDRGRSNEQYF
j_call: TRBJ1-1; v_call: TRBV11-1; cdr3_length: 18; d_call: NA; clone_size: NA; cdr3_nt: TGCGCCATCAGCTTAATTGGGCCACCGGGACGGATGAACACTGAAGCTTTCTTT; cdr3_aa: CAISLIGPPGRMNTEAFF
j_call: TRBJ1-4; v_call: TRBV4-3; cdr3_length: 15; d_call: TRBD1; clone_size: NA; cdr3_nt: TGCGCCAGTAGCCAAGATGAGGACAGGAGCAGCGAACTGTTTTTT; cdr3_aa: CASSQDEDRSSELFF
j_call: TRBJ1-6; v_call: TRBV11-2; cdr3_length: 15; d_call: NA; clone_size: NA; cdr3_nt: TGTGCCAGCATCTTACAACCCAGCCCTAATTCACCCTTCCACTTT; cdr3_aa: CASILQPSPNSPFHF
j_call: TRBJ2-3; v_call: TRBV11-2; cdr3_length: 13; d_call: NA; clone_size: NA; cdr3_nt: TGTGCCAGCAGCTTAGAAGCGCTGTCCACGCAGTATTTT; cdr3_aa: CASSLEALSTQYF
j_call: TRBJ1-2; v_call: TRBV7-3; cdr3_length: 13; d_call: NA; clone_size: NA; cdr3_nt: TGTGCCAGTGGTACAAGGCAGAACTATGGCTACACCTTC; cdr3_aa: CASGTRQNYGYTF
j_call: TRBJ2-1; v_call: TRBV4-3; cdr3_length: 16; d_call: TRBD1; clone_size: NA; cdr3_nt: TGCGCCAGCAGCCACCTACCTGGGACAGGGGTCAATGAGCAGTTCTTC; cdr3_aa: CASSHLPGTGVNEQFF
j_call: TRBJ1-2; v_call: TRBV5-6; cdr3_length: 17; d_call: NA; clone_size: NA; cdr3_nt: TGTACCAGCAGCTTGGAGGAGTCGCCCGGAGCTAACTATGACTACACCTTC; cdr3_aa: CTSSLEESPGANYDYTF
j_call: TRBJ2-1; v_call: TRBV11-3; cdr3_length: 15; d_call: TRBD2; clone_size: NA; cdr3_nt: TGTGTCAGCGACCAGGGCGGGGGTCAAGGCAATGAGCAGTTCTTC; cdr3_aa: CVSDQGGGQGNEQFF
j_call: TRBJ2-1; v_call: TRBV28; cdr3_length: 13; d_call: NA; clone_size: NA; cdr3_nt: TGTGCCAGCAGTTTATCCAGATACAATGAGCAGATCTTC; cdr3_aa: CASSLSRYNEQIF
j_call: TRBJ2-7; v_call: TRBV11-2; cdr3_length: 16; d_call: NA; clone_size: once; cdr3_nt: TGTGCCAGCAGCCTTCTAGGAGGGGGGAATTATTACGGGCAGTACTTC; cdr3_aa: CASSLLGGGNYYGQYF
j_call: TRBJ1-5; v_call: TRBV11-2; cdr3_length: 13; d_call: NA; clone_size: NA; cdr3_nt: TGTGCCACCAGCTATTATAGCAATCAGCCCCAGCATTTT; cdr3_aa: CATSYYSNQPQHF
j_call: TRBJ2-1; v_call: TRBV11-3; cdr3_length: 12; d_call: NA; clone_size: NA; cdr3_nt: TGTGCCAGCAGCCAGAGCTACAAAGAGCAGGTCTTC; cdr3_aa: CASSQSYKEQVF
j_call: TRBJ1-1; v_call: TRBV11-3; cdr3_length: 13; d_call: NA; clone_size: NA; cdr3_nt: TGTCCCATCAGCTTTACCCAGAACACAGAAGCTTTCTTT; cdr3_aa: CPISFTQNTEAFF